This paragraph reports one T cell receptor beta chain. Its target is not known. This specimen belongs to a study of T cell responses to AZD1222 COVID-19 vaccine. The wider study: Analyses pooled second doses at about 4 or about 12 weeks. Study outcomes and limitations: Donors were chiefly white British, with a greater number of females, and clonal diversity was perhaps underestimated. In the spike-specific TCR repertoire, nearly half reportedly target unmutated variant regions. Two AZD1222 doses significantly raised spike-specific TCR breadth and depth over controls.

Using immunoSEQ multiplex PCR, the repertoire was profiled, and TCRdb retains in-frame clones only, with some absent. The sample records under 150,000 clones, 90% being singletons. Germline V gene sequence: CDR1 MNHEY, CDR2 SMNVEV (reference sequence). The CDR3 length is 15 residues. Trimming stripped 3 bases from V and 2 bases from J, with 14 bases between. The sequenced sample was peripheral blood, obtained on day 0 of AZD1222 vaccination. The sequence was collected from an adult in good health. The chain links TRBV27 to TRBJ2-7, with D tentatively TRBD1 (6 bases). The CDR3 reads CASSLLAGDPYEQYF. The CDR3 bases are TGTGCCAGCAGTTTGTTGGCAGGGGATCCCTACGAGCAGTACTTC.